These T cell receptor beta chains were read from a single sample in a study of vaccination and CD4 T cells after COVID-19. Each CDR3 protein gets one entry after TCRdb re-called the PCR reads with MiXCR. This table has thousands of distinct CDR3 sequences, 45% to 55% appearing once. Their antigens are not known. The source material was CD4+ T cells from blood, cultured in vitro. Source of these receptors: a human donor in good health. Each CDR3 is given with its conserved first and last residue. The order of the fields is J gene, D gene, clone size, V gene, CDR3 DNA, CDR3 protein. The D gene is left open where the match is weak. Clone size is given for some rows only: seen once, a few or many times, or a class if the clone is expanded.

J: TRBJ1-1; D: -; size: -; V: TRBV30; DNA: TGTGCCTGGAGCGCCGGGACCACCATGTCGAAAGCTTTCTTT; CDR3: CAWSAGTTMSKAFF
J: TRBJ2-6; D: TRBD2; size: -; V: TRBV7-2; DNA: TGTGCCAGCAGCTTAAGAGGACTAGCGGGGGGCCTCTCTGGGGCCAACGTCCTGACTTTC; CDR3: CASSLRGLAGGLSGANVLTF
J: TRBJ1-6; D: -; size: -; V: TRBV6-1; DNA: TGTGCCAGCAGTGAAGCGTCTAATTCACCCCTCCACTTT; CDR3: CASSEASNSPLHF
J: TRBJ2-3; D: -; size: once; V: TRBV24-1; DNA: TGTGCCACCAGTGATTTGGTTTTCGGGAGCACAGATACGCAGTATTTT; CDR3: CATSDLVFGSTDTQYF
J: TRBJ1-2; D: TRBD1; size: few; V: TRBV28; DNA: TGTGCCATCTACAGGGGCGGCTACACCTTC; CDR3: CAIYRGGYTF
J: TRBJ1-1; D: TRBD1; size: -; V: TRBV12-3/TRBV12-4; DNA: TGTGCCAGCAGCCTCTGGACAGGGGGGATTAATAGAGTTGAAGCTTTCTTT; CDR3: CASSLWTGGINRVEAFF
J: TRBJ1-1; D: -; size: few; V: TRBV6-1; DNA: TGTGCCAGCGGACTAGTTGGGGTCGCTTTCTTT; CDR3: CASGLVGVAFF
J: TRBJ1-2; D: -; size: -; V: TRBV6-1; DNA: TGTGCCAGCAGCGCGGCTATTGGTGATGGCTACACCTTC; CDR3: CASSAAIGDGYTF
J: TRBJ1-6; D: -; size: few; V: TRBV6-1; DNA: TGTGCCAGCAGTGAGGTGGCAGTGAATTCACCCCTCCACTTT; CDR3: CASSEVAVNSPLHF
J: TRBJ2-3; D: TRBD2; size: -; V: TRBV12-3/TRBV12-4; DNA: TGTGCCAGCACCGCGCTCAGCGGGGCCACAGATACGCAGTATTTT; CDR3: CASTALSGATDTQYF
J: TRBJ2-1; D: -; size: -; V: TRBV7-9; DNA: TGTGCCAGCAGCTTTGGGTTAGCCGGAGTCGATGAGCAGTTCTTC; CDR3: CASSFGLAGVDEQFF
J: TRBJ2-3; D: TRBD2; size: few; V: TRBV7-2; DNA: TGTGCCAGCAGCTTAGCGTCCGGGGGGAAGTTTACAGATACGCAGTATTTT; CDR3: CASSLASGGKFTDTQYF
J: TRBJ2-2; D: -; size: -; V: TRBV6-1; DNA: TGTGCCAGCACGACAGGGAACACCGGGGAGCTGTTTTTT; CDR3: CASTTGNTGELFF
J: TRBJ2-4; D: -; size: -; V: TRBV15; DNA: TGTGCCACCAGCTCCCGCCAGGGGTCCAAAAACATTCAGTACTTC; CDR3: CATSSRQGSKNIQYF
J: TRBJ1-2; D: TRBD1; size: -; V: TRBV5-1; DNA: TGCGCCAGCAGCTTGGTTGGACAGGGGATAGCTAACTATGGCTACACCTTC; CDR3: CASSLVGQGIANYGYTF
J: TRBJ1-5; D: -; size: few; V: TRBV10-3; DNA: TGTGCCAGCCTCAGCGGGGTTGGGAGCAATCAGCCCCAGCATTTT; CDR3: CASLSGVGSNQPQHF
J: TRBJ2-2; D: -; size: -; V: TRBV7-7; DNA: TGTGCCAGCAGCCGGGTCGCATCGCGGGATACCGGGGAGCTGTTTTTT; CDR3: CASSRVASRDTGELFF
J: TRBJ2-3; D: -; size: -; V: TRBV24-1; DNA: TGTGCCACCAGTGAAGGGGGTTGGGGCACAGATACGCAGTATTTT; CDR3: CATSEGGWGTDTQYF
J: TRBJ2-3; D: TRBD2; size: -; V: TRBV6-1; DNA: TGTGCCAGCAGTCGGAATAGCGGGGTTAGCACAGATACGCAGTATTTT; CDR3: CASSRNSGVSTDTQYF
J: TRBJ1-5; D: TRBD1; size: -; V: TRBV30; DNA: TGTGCCTGGAGTGTAGGGGGCAAGAATCAGCCCCAGCATTTT; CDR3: CAWSVGGKNQPQHF
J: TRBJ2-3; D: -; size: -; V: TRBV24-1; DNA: -; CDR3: CATSDSAPGLGQDTQYF
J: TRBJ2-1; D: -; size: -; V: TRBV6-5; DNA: TGTGCCAGCAGTTACTCGTCTGTGCCTCCCTACAATGAGCAGTTCTTC; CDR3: CASSYSSVPPYNEQFF
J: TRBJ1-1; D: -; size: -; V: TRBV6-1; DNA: TGTGCCAGCAGGCCGGTCCCGACAGGTCGCACTGAAGCTTTCTTT; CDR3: CASRPVPTGRTEAFF
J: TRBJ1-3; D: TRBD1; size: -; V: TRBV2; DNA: TGTGCCAGCAGTCGCACGGGGACAGGGTCCGGAAACACCATATATTTT; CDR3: CASSRTGTGSGNTIYF
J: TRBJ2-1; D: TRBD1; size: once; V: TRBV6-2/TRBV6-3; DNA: TGTGCCAGCACCCTGAGGGGGACAGTTGATGAGCAGTTCTTC; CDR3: CASTLRGTVDEQFF
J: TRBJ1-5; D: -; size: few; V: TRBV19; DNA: TGTGCCAGTGACGACCCTCGGGGTCTTAGCAATCAGCCCCAGCATTTT; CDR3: CASDDPRGLSNQPQHF